This entry concerns a single T cell receptor (beta chain). These data originate in a study of technical replicates of blood from a few donors. The repertoire was sequenced with immunoSEQ multiplex PCR; TCRdb's copy has only in-frame clones and lacks some. The table has around 50,000 clones, 90% to 96% seen once. CDR1 is LGHNT and CDR2 is FRNRAP in the germline V gene. This CDR3 has 17 amino acids. Between the trimmed V and J ends, which lost 1 base and 4 bases, there was a span of 17 bases. The clonotype was recovered from a human donor in good health. The V call is TRBV12-5, the J call TRBJ1-5; possibly TRBD1 for D (5 bases). The sequenced sample was T cells isolated from PBMCs. CDR3 sequence: CASGLAQRTNENQPQHF. The CDR3 DNA reads as TGTGCTAGTGGTTTGGCCCAACGGACAAACGAAAATCAGCCCCAGCATTTT.